This paragraph covers one T cell receptor beta chain sequence. This sample is part of a study of blood T cell repertoires in COVID-19. Study-wide background: Samples of COVID-19 (acute and convalescent) were obtained from the United States, Italy and Spain.

In the authors' workflow: Amplification from reference gene primers served as the basis for estimated nucleated cell counts. Assay used: immunoSEQ multiplex PCR; TCRdb lists only in-frame clones, some missing. The V and J calls and clone size come from that table; D and trimming were worked out from the DNA. The sample includes approximately 250,000 clones, about 89% of them seen just once. The clonotype originates from a middle-aged man with active or convalescent COVID-19. The specimen was peripheral blood.

CDR3 protein: CASSFTSGEYEQYF. In DNA, the CDR3 is TGTGCCAGCAGCTTCACTAGCGGGGAGTACGAGCAGTACTTC. The chain joins TRBV11-2 to TRBJ2-7; TRBD2 matches at 10 bases. V was pared by 3 bases and J by 4 bases, with 3 bases of the junction left unmatched. CDR1 is SGHAT and CDR2 is FQNNGV in the germline V gene. The CDR3 runs to 14 residues.